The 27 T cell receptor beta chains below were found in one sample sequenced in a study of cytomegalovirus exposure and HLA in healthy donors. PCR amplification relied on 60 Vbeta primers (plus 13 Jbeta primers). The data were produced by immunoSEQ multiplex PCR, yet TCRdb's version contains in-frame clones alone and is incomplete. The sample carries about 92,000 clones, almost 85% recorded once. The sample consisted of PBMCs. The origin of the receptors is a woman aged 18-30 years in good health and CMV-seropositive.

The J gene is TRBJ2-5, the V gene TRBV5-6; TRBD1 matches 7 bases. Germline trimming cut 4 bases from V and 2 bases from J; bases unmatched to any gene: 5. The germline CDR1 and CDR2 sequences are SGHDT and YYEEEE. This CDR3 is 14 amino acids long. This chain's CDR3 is CASSAGTVQETQYF. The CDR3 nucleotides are TGTGCCAGCAGCGCCGGGACAGTTCAAGAGACCCAGTACTTC.

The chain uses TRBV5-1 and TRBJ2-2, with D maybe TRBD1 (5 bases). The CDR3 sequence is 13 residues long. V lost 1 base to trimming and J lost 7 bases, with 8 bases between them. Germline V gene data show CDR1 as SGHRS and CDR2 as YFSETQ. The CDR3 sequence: CASSLWGVGELFF. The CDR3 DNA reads TGCGCCAGCAGCTTGTGGGGCGTCGGGGAGCTGTTTTTT.

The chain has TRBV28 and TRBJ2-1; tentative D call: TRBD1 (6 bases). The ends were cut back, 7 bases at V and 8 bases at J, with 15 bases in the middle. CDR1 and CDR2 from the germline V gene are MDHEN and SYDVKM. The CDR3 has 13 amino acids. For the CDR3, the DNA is TGTGCCAGCATAGGGGGAGTTATGTATGAGCAGTTCTTC. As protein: CASIGGVMYEQFF.

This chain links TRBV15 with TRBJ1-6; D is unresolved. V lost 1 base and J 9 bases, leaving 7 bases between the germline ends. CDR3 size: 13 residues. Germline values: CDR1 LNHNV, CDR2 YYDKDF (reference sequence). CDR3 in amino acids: CATSRAPPSPLHF. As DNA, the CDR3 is TGTGCCACCAGCAGAGCTCCTCCTTCACCCCTCCACTTT.

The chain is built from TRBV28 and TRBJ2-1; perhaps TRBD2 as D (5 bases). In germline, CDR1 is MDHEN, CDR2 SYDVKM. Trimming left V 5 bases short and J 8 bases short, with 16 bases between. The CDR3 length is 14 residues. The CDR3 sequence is CASSPSGRMDEQFF. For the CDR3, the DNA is TGTGCCAGCAGTCCCTCGGGGAGAATGGATGAGCAGTTCTTC.

The CDR3 bases are TGTGCCAGCAGATTACAGGGGGATCGTAACTATGGCTACACCTTC. It encodes CASRLQGDRNYGYTF. V usage is TRBV28 and J usage is TRBJ1-2, with 8 nucleotides matching TRBD1. V lost 6 bases to trimming and J lost 1 base; unmatched junction nucleotides: 7. The CDR3 runs 15 residues. Germline V CDR1 and CDR2: MDHEN, SYDVKM.

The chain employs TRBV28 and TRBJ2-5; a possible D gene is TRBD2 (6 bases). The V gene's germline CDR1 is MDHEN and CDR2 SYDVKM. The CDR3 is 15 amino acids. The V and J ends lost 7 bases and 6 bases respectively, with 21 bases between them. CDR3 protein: CASTPRRRALKTQYF. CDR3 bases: TGTGCCAGCACCCCAAGGAGGAGGGCTCTAAAGACCCAGTACTTC.

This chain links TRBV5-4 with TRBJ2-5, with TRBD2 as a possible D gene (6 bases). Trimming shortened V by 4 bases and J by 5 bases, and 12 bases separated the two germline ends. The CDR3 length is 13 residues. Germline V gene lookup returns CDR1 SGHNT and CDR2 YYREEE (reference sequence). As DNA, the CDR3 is TGTGCCAGCAGCACAGTTAGCGGCGAGACCCAGTACTTC. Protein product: CASSTVSGETQYF.

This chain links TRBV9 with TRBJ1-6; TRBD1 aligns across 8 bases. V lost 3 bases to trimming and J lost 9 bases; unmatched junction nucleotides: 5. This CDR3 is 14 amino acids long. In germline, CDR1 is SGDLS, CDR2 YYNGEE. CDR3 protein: CASSGGQGVSPLHF. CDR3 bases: TGTGCCAGCAGCGGCGGACAGGGAGTTTCACCCCTCCACTTT.

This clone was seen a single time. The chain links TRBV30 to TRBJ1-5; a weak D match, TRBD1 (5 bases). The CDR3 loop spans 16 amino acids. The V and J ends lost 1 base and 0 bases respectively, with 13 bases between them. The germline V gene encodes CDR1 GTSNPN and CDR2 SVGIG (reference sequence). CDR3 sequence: CAWSGGWGDSNQPQHF. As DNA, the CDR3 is TGTGCCTGGAGTGGCGGGTGGGGGGATAGCAATCAGCCCCAGCATTTT. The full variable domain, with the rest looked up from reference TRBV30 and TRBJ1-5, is SQTIHQWPATLVQPVGSPLSLECTVEGTSNPNLYWYRQAAGRGLQLLFYSVGIGQISSEVPQNLSASRPQDRQFILSSKKLLLSDSGFYLCAWSGGWGDSNQPQHFGDGTRLSIL.

The CDR3 here is CASSSRGGYYEQYF. The CDR3 bases are TGTGCCAGCAGTTCCCGCGGGGGATACTACGAGCAGTACTTC. V and J are TRBV27 and TRBJ2-7, with 7 bases lining up with TRBD2. The trim removed 4 bases at V and 3 bases at J, leaving 6 bases unmatched. CDR3 length: 14 amino acids. In germline, CDR1 is MNHEY, CDR2 SMNVEV (reference sequence).

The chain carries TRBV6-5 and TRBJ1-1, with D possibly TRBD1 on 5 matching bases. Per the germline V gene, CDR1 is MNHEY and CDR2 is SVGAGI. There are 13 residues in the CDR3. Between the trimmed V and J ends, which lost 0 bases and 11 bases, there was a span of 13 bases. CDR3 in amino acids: CASSYSRQFPAFF. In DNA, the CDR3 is TGTGCCAGCAGTTACTCCCGACAGTTTCCGGCTTTCTTT.

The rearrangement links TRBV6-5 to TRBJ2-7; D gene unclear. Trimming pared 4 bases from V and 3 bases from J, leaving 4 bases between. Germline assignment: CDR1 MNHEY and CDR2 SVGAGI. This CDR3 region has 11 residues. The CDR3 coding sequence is TGTGCCAGCAGTTCCCACTACGAGCAGTACTTC. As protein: CASSSHYEQYF.

In DNA form, the CDR3 reads TGTGCCAGCAGGGCCGGGAGGCACACAGATACGCAGTATTTT. The encoded protein is CASRAGRHTDTQYF. This chain uses TRBV5-4 with TRBJ2-3; 7 bases are a match to TRBD2. The CDR3 is made up of 14 amino acids. The germline gives CDR1 SGHNT, CDR2 YYREEE (reference sequence). The V gene end was trimmed by 5 bases and the J gene end by 2 bases; junction bases not matched to a gene: 5.

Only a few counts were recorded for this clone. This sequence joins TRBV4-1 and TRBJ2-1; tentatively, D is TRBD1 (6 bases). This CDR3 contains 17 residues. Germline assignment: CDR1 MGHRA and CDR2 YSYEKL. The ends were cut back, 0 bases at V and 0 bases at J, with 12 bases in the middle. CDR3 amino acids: CASSQDGTTSSYNEQFF. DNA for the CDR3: TGCGCCAGCAGCCAAGATGGGACAACGAGCTCCTACAATGAGCAGTTCTTC.

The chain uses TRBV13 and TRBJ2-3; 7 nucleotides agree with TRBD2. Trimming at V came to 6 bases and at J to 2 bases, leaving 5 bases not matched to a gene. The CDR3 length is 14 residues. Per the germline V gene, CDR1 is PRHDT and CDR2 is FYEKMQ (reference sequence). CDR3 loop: CASRRRGNTDTQYF. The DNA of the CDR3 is TGTGCCAGCAGGAGGCGGGGGAACACAGATACGCAGTATTTT.

DNA for the CDR3: TGTGCCAGCAGCCAGCAAATGAAACAACAGGGAACGGGCGGCTACACCTTC. Translated, it gives CASSQQMKQQGTGGYTF. The rearrangement joins TRBV13 to TRBJ1-2, with D possibly TRBD1 on 6 matching bases. Germline CDR1 PRHDT, CDR2 FYEKMQ (reference sequence). V was pared by 5 bases and J by 8 bases, with 27 bases between. The CDR3 runs to 17 residues.

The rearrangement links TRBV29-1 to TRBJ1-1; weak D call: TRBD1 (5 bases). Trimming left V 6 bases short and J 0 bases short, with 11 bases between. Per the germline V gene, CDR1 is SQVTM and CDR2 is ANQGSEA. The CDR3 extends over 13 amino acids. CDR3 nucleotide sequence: TGCAGCGTAAGGGGAGGAGTGAACACTGAAGCTTTCTTT. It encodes CSVRGGVNTEAFF.

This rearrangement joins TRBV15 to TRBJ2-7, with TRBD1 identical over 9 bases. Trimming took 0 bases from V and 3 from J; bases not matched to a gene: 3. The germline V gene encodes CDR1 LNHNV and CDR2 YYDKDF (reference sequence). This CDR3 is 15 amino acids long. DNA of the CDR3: TGTGCCACCAGCAGAGACCCGGGACAGGGCTACGAGCAGTACTTC. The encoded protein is CATSRDPGQGYEQYF. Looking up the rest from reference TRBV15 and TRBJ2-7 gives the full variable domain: DAMVIQNPRYQVTQFGKPVTLSCSQTLNHNVMYWYQQKSSQAPKLLFHYYDKDFNNEADTPDNFQSRRPNTSFCFLDIRSPGLGDTAMYLCATSRDPGQGYEQYFGPGTRLTVT.

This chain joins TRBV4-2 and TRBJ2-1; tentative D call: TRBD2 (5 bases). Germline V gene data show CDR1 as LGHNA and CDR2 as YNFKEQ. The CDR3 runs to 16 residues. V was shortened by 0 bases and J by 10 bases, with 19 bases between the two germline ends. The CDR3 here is CASSQDFSAVAREQFF. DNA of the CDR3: TGTGCCAGCAGCCAAGATTTTAGCGCGGTGGCGCGGGAGCAGTTCTTC.

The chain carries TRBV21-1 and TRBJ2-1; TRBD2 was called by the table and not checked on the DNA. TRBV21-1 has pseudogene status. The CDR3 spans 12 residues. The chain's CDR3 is CASSKDREDQFF. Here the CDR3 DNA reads TGTGCCAGCAGCAAGGACCGGGAGGATCAGTTCTTC.

CDR3 sequence (DNA): TGTGCCAGCAGCGTTGCAGCGGGGGACTATGAGCAGTTCTTC. This encodes CASSVAAGDYEQFF. The chain recombines TRBV9 with TRBJ2-1, with TRBD2 identical over 8 bases. The CDR3 runs 14 residues. V lost 2 bases to trimming and J lost 8 bases; unmatched junction nucleotides: 6. The V gene's germline CDR1 is SGDLS and CDR2 YYNGEE.

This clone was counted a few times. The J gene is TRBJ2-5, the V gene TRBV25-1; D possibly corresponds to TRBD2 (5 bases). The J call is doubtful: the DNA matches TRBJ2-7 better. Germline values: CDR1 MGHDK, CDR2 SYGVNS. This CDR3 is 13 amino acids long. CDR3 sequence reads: CASSEGGGNEQYF. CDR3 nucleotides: TGTGCCAGCAGTGAGGGTGGAGGTAACGAGCAGTACTTC.

The CDR3 reads CASSTRTENQGGQETQYF. CDR3 nucleotides: TGTGCCAGCAGCACCCGGACGGAGAATCAGGGGGGCCAAGAGACCCAGTACTTC. J is TRBJ2-5 and V is TRBV13, with D maybe TRBD1 (7 bases). CDR1 is PRHDT, CDR2 FYEKMQ, per germline (reference sequence). The CDR3 covers 18 residues. The V end lost 5 bases, the J end lost 1 base, and 23 bases lay between the germline ends.

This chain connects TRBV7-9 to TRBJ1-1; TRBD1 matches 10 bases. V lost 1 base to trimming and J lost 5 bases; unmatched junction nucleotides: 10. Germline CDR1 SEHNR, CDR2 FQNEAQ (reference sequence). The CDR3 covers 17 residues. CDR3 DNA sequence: TGTGCCAGCAGCTTAGGACGACAGGGGGCCTGGGTAACTGAAGCTTTCTTT. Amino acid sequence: CASSLGRQGAWVTEAFF.

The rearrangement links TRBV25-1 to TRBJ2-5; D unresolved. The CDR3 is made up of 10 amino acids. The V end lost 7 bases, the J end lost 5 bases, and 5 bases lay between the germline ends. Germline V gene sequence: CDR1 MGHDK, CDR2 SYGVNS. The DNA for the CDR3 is TGTGCCAGCATCGGGGAGACCCAGTACTTC. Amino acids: CASIGETQYF.

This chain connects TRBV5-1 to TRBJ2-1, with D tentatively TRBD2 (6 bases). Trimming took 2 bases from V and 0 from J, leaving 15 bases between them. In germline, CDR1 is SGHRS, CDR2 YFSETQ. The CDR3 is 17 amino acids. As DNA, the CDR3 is TGCGCCAGCAGCTTTGGGGCACTAGCTCCCTCCTACAATGAGCAGTTCTTC. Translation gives CASSFGALAPSYNEQFF.